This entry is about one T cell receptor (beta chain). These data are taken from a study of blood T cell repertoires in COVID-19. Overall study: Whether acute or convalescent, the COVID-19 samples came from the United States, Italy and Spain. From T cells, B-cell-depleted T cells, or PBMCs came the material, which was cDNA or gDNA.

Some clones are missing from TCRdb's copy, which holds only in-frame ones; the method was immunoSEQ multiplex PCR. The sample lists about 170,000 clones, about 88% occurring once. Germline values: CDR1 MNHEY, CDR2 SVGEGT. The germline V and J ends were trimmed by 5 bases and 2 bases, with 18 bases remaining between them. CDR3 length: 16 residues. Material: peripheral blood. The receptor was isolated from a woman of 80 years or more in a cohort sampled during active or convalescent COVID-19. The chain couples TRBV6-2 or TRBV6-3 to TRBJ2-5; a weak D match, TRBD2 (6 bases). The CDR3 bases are TGTGCCAGCAGTCGCCCCCGGGACTCTATTCAAGAGACCCAGTACTTC. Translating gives CASSRPRDSIQETQYF.